What follows are 10 T cell receptor beta chains derived from one specimen sequenced in a study of metastatic and nonmetastatic thyroid tumors. MiXCR was used by TCRdb to re-call the PCR reads. This sample has approximately 30,000 clones, with roughly 4% found just once. All patients reached thyroid surgery having received no treatment beforehand. The sequencing sample was made of blood. Every receptor here comes from a male donor with papillary thyroid cancer or a benign thyroid nodule (not recorded which). Some clones in this sample may be carry-over from other donors' samples.

This clone appeared many times. Germline is not matched at one junction end, which may reflect a read error. The genes are TRBV29-1 and TRBJ1-1; a possible D gene is TRBD1 (5 bases). The germline CDR1 and CDR2 sequences are SQVTM and ANQGSEA. This CDR3 is built from 12 residues. The CDR3 sequence: CTVGGGGTEAFF. In DNA form, the CDR3 reads TGCACCGTTGGGGGGGGGGGAACTGAAGCTTTCTTT.

The V gene is TRBV20-1, the J gene TRBJ2-7; no clear D. This CDR3 has 12 residues. V shed 4 bases and J shed 1 base, with 8 bases lying between them. In germline, CDR1 is DFQATT, CDR2 SNEGSKA (reference sequence). The CDR3: CSAIKGSYEQYF. CDR3 sequence (DNA): TGCAGTGCTATTAAGGGTTCCTACGAGCAGTACTTC.

This chain uses TRBV19 with TRBJ1-3; D may be TRBD1 (6 bases). The CDR3 has 15 amino acids. V was clipped by 4 bases and J by 8 bases, with 18 bases between them. Germline V gene data show CDR1 as LNHDA and CDR2 as SQIVND (reference sequence). In DNA, the CDR3 is TGTGCCAGTAGTAGGGGACAACAAGAGGGCGACACCATATATTTT. Translation gives CASSRGQQEGDTIYF.

Remarks on this clone: Within the sample, other DNA sequences also encode this same CDR3. The chain combines TRBV19 with TRBJ1-2, with 9 positions matching TRBD1. Germline V CDR1 and CDR2: LNHDA, SQIVND (reference sequence). Unmatched junction bases numbered 10, after V lost 6 bases and J lost 8 bases. The CDR3 has 14 residues. The CDR3 is CASRNRDRVAGYTF. CDR3 DNA sequence: TGTGCCAGTAGGAACAGGGACAGGGTGGCCGGCTACACCTTC.

This clone counts as medium-sized. The chain employs TRBV28 and TRBJ2-7; 9 nucleotides match TRBD1. V was pared by 8 bases and J by 2 bases, with 7 bases of the junction left unmatched. Germline V gene lookup returns CDR1 MDHEN and CDR2 SYDVKM. This CDR3 is built from 14 residues. The CDR3 protein is CASLPDRGPYEQYF. The CDR3, as DNA: TGTGCCAGCCTGCCGGACAGGGGCCCCTACGAGCAGTACTTC. The entire variable domain, with the rest obtained from reference TRBV28 and TRBJ2-7, is as follows: DVKVTQSSRYLVKRTGEKVFLECVQDMDHENMFWYRQDPGLGLRLIYFSYDVKMKEKGDIPEGYSVSREKKERFSLILESASTNQTSMYLCASLPDRGPYEQYFGPGTRLTVT.

This clone was seen many times. The genes are TRBV30 and TRBJ1-5, with no clear D. The CDR3 covers 13 residues. V lost 0 bases and J lost 0, with 3 bases in between. The germline V gene encodes CDR1 GTSNPN and CDR2 SVGIG (reference sequence). The chain's CDR3 is CAWSVRSNQPQHF. CDR3 DNA sequence: TGTGCCTGGAGTGTACGTAGCAATCAGCCCCAGCATTTT.

This clone was seen a handful of times. The chain carries TRBV2 and TRBJ2-1, with 11 bases fitting TRBD2. The germline V gene has CDR1 SNHLY and CDR2 FYNNEI. The CDR3 consists of 17 residues. The V segment lost 6 bases and the J segment 0 bases; nucleotides outside the gene matches: 7. The CDR3 coding sequence is TGTGCCAGCAGAGATGGGACTAGCGGAATCTCCTACAATGAGCAGTTCTTC. Its translation: CASRDGTSGISYNEQFF.

V is TRBV11-3 and J is TRBJ2-7, with 8 bases lining up with TRBD2. V lost 3 bases and J lost 0; bases outside the gene matches: 4. In germline, CDR1 is SGHNT, CDR2 YENEEA. The CDR3 loop spans 15 amino acids. Written as DNA, the CDR3 is TGTGCCAGCAGCTTTACTAGCGGACCCTCCTACGAGCAGTACTTC. It yields the protein CASSFTSGPSYEQYF.

This clone has a handful of counts. The genes are TRBV19 and TRBJ2-1, with D possibly matching TRBD2 (5 bases). Germline V gene lookup returns CDR1 LNHDA and CDR2 SQIVND (reference sequence). This CDR3 region has 14 residues. V lost 8 bases and J lost 10, with 21 bases in between. CDR3 in amino acids: CASGNGMPDGEQFF. The CDR3 nucleotides are TGTGCCAGTGGTAACGGGATGCCCGATGGCGAGCAGTTCTTC.

With respect to this clone: This CDR3 fails to terminate in the conserved phenylalanine or tryptophan, so it likely reflects a read error. Here the CDR3 reads CASILESAGELFL. The CDR3 DNA is TGTGCCAGCATTCTCGAGTCGGCCGGGGAGCTGTTTCTT. J is TRBJ2-2 and V is TRBV6-4; D gene unclear. Trimming took 7 bases from V and 6 from J, leaving 12 bases between them. The CDR3 is 13 residues long. CDR1 and CDR2 (germline): MRHNA, SNTAGT.